This T cell receptor beta chain emerged from a study of Graves' ophthalmopathy and Graves' hyperthyroidism. Clinical symptoms, serum thyroxine, TRAb, thyroid ultrasound and orbital computed tomography formed the basis of diagnosis. The PBMCs had their origin in around 9.1 ml of fresh peripheral blood. The sequenced template was RNA, covering the TCR beta CDR3 region. HTBI primers served in a first-round RT-PCR, which a second-round multiplex PCR followed. TCRdb processed the multiplex PCR reads anew with MiXCR; each CDR3 protein has one entry. The sample lists about 740,000 distinct CDR3 sequences, 35% to 50% occurring once. V gave up 5 bases and J gave up 7 bases, with 11 bases separating them. CDR1 is SGHAT and CDR2 is FQDESV in the germline V gene (reference sequence). There are 13 residues in the CDR3.

The sequence derives from an adult man with Graves' ophthalmopathy. Source material: peripheral blood. This chain links TRBV11-1 with TRBJ2-2, with D tentatively TRBD1 (5 bases). The CDR3 region has the DNA TGTGCCAGCAGCCTGGACATAATCGGGGAGCTGTTTTTT. Translating it yields CASSLDIIGELFF.